This is a list of T cell receptor beta chains from one sample in a study of T cell repertoires and Cas9 in healthy adults. The assay was immunoSEQ multiplex PCR, and TCRdb's table has in-frame clones only and misses some. The table lists more than 20,000 clones, under 95% of them singletons, with around 0.71% in the top ten. Sequencing input: CD4+ effector T cells (CD127+, CD25-, CD137-, CD154-) from PBMCs; culture status not recorded. These receptors were collected from a human donor in good health. Both conserved end residues are part of each CDR3. The order of the fields is D gene, clone size, V gene, J gene, CDR3 DNA, CDR3 protein. D genes are given only for firm matches. Only part of the rows carry a size: once, few, many, or a class if the clone is expanded.

NA	once	TRBV15	TRBJ2-6	TGTGCCACCAGCAGAGGCCAGGTCACGATTGACTCTGGGGCCAACGTCCTGACTTTC	CATSRGQVTIDSGANVLTF
NA	NA	TRBV7-9	TRBJ2-1	TGTGCCAGCAGCTCTCCAGGGTTTCTCTCCTACAATGAGCAGTTCTTC	CASSSPGFLSYNEQFF
TRBD1	NA	TRBV5-1	TRBJ2-5	TGCGCCAGCAGCTTGCAGCCTACAGGGGATGGAGAGACCCAGTACTTC	CASSLQPTGDGETQYF
NA	few	TRBV2	TRBJ2-5	TGTGCCAGCAGTGAGTGGGAGGGGGGAGAGACCCAGTACTTC	CASSEWEGGETQYF
NA	NA	TRBV30	TRBJ1-5	TGTGCCTGGAGTCACGACCTAGATAGCAATCAGCCCCAGCATTTT	CAWSHDLDSNQPQHF
NA	NA	TRBV9	TRBJ1-6	TGTGCCAGCAGCGTAGATTCGACGATGGCACCCCTCCACTTT	CASSVDSTMAPLHF
NA	once	TRBV7-9	TRBJ1-1	TGTGCCAGCAGCTTAGCCGGGAACACTGAAGCTTTCTTT	CASSLAGNTEAFF
NA	NA	TRBV5-1	TRBJ2-3	TGCGCCAGCAGCCTGACAGCCCGCACAGATACGCAGTATTTT	CASSLTARTDTQYF
TRBD1	NA	TRBV2	TRBJ1-5	TGTGCCAGCAGTGGCGGACAGGGGGCACGTCAGCCCCAGCATTTT	CASSGGQGARQPQHF
NA	NA	TRBV28	TRBJ2-1	TGTGCCAGCAGTTTCCCAGCGGGCTTCTCCTACAATGAGCAGTTCTTC	CASSFPAGFSYNEQFF
NA	NA	TRBV27	TRBJ2-3	TGTGCCAGCAGTTTATACAGGGCAGCAGATACGCAGTATTTT	CASSLYRAADTQYF
NA	NA	TRBV5-1	TRBJ2-5	TGCGCCAGCAGCTTGGTTGGCCAACGCACGGCCGAGACCCAGTACTTC	CASSLVGQRTAETQYF
NA	NA	TRBV5-6	TRBJ1-5	TGTGCCAGCAGCTCGGGTTATAGCAATCAGCCCCAGCATTTT	CASSSGYSNQPQHF
NA	NA	TRBV5-1	TRBJ2-2	TGCGCCAGCAGGGGCAGCAGGTCTAACACCGGGGAGCTGTTTTTT	CASRGSRSNTGELFF
NA	NA	TRBV6-1	TRBJ2-3	TGTGCCAGCAGTGAAGGGGTGGGTCTGCAGTATTTT	CASSEGVGLQYF
NA	NA	TRBV5-1	TRBJ2-2	TGCGCCAGCAGCTTGGCCCGGCCGGGGGCGACCACCGGGGAGCTGTTTTTT	CASSLARPGATTGELFF
TRBD2	NA	TRBV6-4	TRBJ2-7	TGTGCCAGCAGTGAGGGACTAGCGGGGGTCGAGCAGTACTTC	CASSEGLAGVEQYF
TRBD1	NA	TRBV28	TRBJ1-2	TGTGCCAGCAGTTTACCCGGACAGGGTGGCTGGGGCTACACCTTC	CASSLPGQGGWGYTF
TRBD1	NA	TRBV6-5	TRBJ1-1	TGTGCCAGCAGTTGGAGGACAGGGCAAAGTGAAGCTTTCTTT	CASSWRTGQSEAFF
NA	once	TRBV5-4	TRBJ2-7	TGTGCCAGCAGCTTAGTCAGCTCCTACGAGCAGTACTTC	CASSLVSSYEQYF
TRBD1	NA	TRBV15	TRBJ2-5	TGTGCCACCAGCATAGACAGGGGTGGGGAGACCCAGTACTTC	CATSIDRGGETQYF
NA	NA	TRBV9	TRBJ2-1	TGTGCCAGCAGCGAAAGGACTACCAACAATGAGCAGTTCTTC	CASSERTTNNEQFF
NA	NA	TRBV11-2	TRBJ1-3	TGTGCCAGCAGCGGTTCTGGAAACACCATATATTTT	CASSGSGNTIYF
TRBD2	NA	TRBV2	TRBJ2-5	TGTGCCAGCTCCCCCCGCTCTAGCGGGGTGGATAGGGAGACCCAGTACTTC	CASSPRSSGVDRETQYF
NA	NA	TRBV6-1	TRBJ2-4	TGTGCCAGCAGTGAAGCCCGGGCAGGGGGGAACATTCAGTACTTC	CASSEARAGGNIQYF
NA	NA	TRBV5-3	TRBJ1-4	TGTGCCAGAAGCCGTGACCGCTATTGGAGCTTGGCAACTAATGAAAAACTGTTTTTT	CARSRDRYWSLATNEKLFF
NA	NA	TRBV12-5	TRBJ1-5	TGTGCTAGTGGTTTGGTGCGAAGGTCGGGACATCAGCCCCAGCATTTT	CASGLVRRSGHQPQHF
NA	NA	TRBV10-2	TRBJ1-6	TGCGCCAGCGCACCTCAAACGAATTCACCCCTCCACTTT	CASAPQTNSPLHF
TRBD1	NA	TRBV7-8	TRBJ2-7	TGTGCCAGCAGCTACATGGAGGACAGGGCCTACGAGCAGTACTTC	CASSYMEDRAYEQYF
TRBD1	once	TRBV19	TRBJ1-1	TGTGCCAGTAGGCCGGGACAGGGGGCCGACACTGAAGCTTTCTTT	CASRPGQGADTEAFF
NA	NA	TRBV13	TRBJ2-4	TGTGCCAGCAGCCCTCCTTGGCCAGTCAAAAACATTCAGTACTTC	CASSPPWPVKNIQYF
NA	NA	TRBV7-6	TRBJ2-5	TGTGCCAGCAGCTTAGTCTGGGGTTCCCAAGAGACCCAGTACTTC	CASSLVWGSQETQYF
TRBD1	NA	TRBV27	TRBJ2-5	TGTGCCAGCAGTTCTCCGGGACAGGGAAAAGAGACCCAGTACTTC	CASSSPGQGKETQYF
TRBD1	NA	TRBV28	TRBJ1-5	TGTGCCAGCAGTTTATCGCCCGGGACAGGGGGCTATCAGCCCCAGCATTTT	CASSLSPGTGGYQPQHF
NA	NA	TRBV5-5	TRBJ1-1	TGTGCCAGCAGCGGGGACACCTTCTCGAACACTGAAGCTTTCTTT	CASSGDTFSNTEAFF
TRBD1	NA	TRBV18	TRBJ1-2	TGTGCCAGCTCAGAAGTGCAGGGGGGACCCTATGGCTACACCTTC	CASSEVQGGPYGYTF
NA	NA	TRBV6-5	TRBJ1-5	TGTGCCAGCAGTTCCAGGGGACCCAATCAGCCCCAGCATTTT	CASSSRGPNQPQHF
NA	NA	TRBV28	TRBJ1-2	TGTGCCAGCAGCCGAGAACAGGGATCGAATGGCTACACCTTC	CASSREQGSNGYTF
TRBD1	NA	TRBV5-8	TRBJ2-3	TGTGCCAGCAGCATCGGACAGGGTAGCACAGATACGCAGTATTTT	CASSIGQGSTDTQYF
NA	NA	TRBV5-1	TRBJ1-1	TGCGCCAGCAGCTTGGGGGACCGCAGGCTCACTGAAGCTTTCTTT	CASSLGDRRLTEAFF
NA	NA	TRBV27	TRBJ2-7	TGTGCCAGCAGTTTATCCGGGACGGAGAGCTCCTACGAGCAGTACTTC	CASSLSGTESSYEQYF
NA	NA	TRBV11-2	TRBJ1-4	TGTGCCAGCAGCCTAGGGAGCGGAGGGTACGAAAAACTGTTTTTT	CASSLGSGGYEKLFF
TRBD1	NA	TRBV7-3	TRBJ1-2	TGTGCCAGCAGCTTATTCCCAGGGGGCTCCTATGGCTACACCTTC	CASSLFPGGSYGYTF
NA	NA	TRBV5-1	TRBJ2-5	TGCGCCAGCAGCTTGGGTATCCGAGAAGAGACCCAGTACTTC	CASSLGIREETQYF
TRBD1	NA	TRBV6-1	TRBJ1-4	TGTGCCAGCAGCCGGGACAGGGCTAATGAAAAACTGTTTTTT	CASSRDRANEKLFF
NA	NA	TRBV6-6	TRBJ1-3	TGTGCCAGCAGTCTAGACAGCGGAAACACCATATATTTT	CASSLDSGNTIYF
NA	NA	TRBV30	TRBJ1-5	TGTGCCTGGAGTAAGGCCGGGAGTCGGCAGCCCCAGCATTTT	CAWSKAGSRQPQHF
NA	NA	TRBV11-1	TRBJ1-1	TGTGCCAGCAGCCCCAACGGTGGGGCAGGAGGCGAGAACACTGAAGCTTTCTTT	CASSPNGGAGGENTEAFF
NA	NA	TRBV11-3	TRBJ2-3	TGTGCCAGCAGCTCCTCCAGAGGCAGGCTACGCACAGATACGCAGTATTTT	CASSSSRGRLRTDTQYF
NA	NA	TRBV5-1	TRBJ2-3	TGCGCCAGCAGCTTGCACTTTACAGATACGCAGTATTTT	CASSLHFTDTQYF
NA	NA	TRBV5-1	TRBJ1-1	TGCGCCAGCAGCTTGGTCGCGAACACTGAAGCTTTCTTT	CASSLVANTEAFF
NA	NA	TRBV27	TRBJ2-5	TGTGCCAGCAGTTTTGGGGGCCGCGTGGGGACCCAGTACTTC	CASSFGGRVGTQYF
NA	NA	TRBV7-3	TRBJ1-1	TGTGCCAGCAGCTTAACAGCGAACACTGAAGCTTTCTTT	CASSLTANTEAFF
NA	NA	TRBV6-1	TRBJ2-1	TGTGCCAGCAGTTTACAAGGAGCCTACAATGAGCAGTTCTTC	CASSLQGAYNEQFF
TRBD1	NA	TRBV7-3	TRBJ1-2	TGTGCCAGCAGCTCTAATACAGGGGGAGGCTACACCTTC	CASSSNTGGGYTF
NA	NA	TRBV6-5	TRBJ2-7	TGTGCCAGCAGTCGAACTCGGACCTCCGAGCAGTACTTC	CASSRTRTSEQYF
NA	NA	TRBV6-1	TRBJ2-1	TGTGCCGGGGGTCAGAGTAGCTCCTACAATGAGCAGTTCTTC	CAGGQSSSYNEQFF
TRBD2	NA	TRBV7-6	TRBJ2-7	TGTGCCAGCAGTCAGTCGGGGGGGACCTACGAGCAGTACTTC	CASSQSGGTYEQYF